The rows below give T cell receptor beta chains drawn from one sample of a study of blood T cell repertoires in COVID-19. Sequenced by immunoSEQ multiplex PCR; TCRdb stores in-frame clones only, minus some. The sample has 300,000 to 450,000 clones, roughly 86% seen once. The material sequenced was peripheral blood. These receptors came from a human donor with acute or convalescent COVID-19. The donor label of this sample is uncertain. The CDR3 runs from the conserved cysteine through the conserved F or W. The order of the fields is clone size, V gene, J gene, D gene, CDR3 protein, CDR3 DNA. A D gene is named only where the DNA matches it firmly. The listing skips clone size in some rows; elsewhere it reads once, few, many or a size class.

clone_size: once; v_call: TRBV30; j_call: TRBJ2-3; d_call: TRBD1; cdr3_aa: CAWRAPRLLRDRGIDTQYF; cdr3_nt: TGTGCCTGGAGGGCCCCTCGTCTTCTCCGGGACAGGGGGATAGATACGCAGTATTTT
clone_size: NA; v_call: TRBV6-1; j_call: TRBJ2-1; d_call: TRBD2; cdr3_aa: CASSERTSGNEQFF; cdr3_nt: TGTGCCAGCAGTGAAAGGACTAGCGGGAATGAGCAGTTCTTC
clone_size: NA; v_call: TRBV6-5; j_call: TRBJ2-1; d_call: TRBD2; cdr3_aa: CASSYLTSGRANEQFF; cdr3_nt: TGTGCCAGCAGTTACCTCACTAGCGGGAGGGCTAATGAGCAGTTCTTC
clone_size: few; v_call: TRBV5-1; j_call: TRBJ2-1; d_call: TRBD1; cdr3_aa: CASLGTGQGSSEQFF; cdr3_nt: TGCGCCAGCCTGGGCACAGGACAGGGCTCGAGTGAGCAGTTCTTC
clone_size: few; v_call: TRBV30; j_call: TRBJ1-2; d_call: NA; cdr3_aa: CAWSADSRYGYTF; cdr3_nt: TGTGCCTGGAGTGCGGACTCCAGGTATGGCTACACCTTC
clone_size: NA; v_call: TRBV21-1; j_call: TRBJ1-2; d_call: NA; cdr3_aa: CASSKVRWGQAYTF; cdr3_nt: TGTGCCAGCAGCAAAGTTCGCTGGGGGCAGGCCTACACCTTC
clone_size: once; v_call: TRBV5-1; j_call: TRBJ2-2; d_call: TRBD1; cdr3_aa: CASSWGQSVGELFF; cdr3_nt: TGCGCCAGCAGCTGGGGACAGTCGGTCGGGGAGCTGTTTTTT
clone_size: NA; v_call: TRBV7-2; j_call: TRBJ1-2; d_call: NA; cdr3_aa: CASSLVPGGGVRIGGYTF; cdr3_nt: TGTGCCAGCAGCTTAGTCCCTGGAGGGGGGGTCAGGATAGGTGGCTACACCTTC
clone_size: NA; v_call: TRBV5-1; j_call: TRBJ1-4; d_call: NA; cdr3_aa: CASSLWGGGLAEKLFF; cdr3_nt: TGCGCCAGCAGCTTGTGGGGAGGGGGACTCGCGGAAAAACTGTTTTTT
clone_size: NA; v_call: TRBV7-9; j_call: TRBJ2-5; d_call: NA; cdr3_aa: CASSLGASTGQETQYF; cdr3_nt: TGTGCCAGCAGCTTAGGCGCTTCGACAGGACAAGAGACCCAGTACTTC
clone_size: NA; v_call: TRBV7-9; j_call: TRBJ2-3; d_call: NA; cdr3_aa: CASSLALRRDPTDTQYF; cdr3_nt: TGTGCCAGCAGCTTAGCGCTAAGGCGGGACCCCACAGATACGCAGTATTTT
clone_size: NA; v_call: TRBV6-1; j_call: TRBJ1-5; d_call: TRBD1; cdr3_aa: CASSGKTGDPNQPQHF; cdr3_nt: TGTGCCAGCAGTGGAAAGACAGGGGACCCCAATCAGCCCCAGCATTTT
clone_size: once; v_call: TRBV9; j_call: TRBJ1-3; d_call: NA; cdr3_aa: CASSRKGQTSSGNTIYF; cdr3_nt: TGTGCCAGCAGTCGCAAAGGACAGACAAGCTCTGGAAACACCATATATTTT
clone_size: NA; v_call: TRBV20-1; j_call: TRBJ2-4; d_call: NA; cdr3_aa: CSASSGIQYF; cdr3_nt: TGCAGTGCTAGCTCCGGCATTCAGTACTTC
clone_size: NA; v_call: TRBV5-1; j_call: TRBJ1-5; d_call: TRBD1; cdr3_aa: CASSPGTGAYQPQHF; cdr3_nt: TGCGCCAGCAGCCCGGGGACAGGGGCCTATCAGCCCCAGCATTTT
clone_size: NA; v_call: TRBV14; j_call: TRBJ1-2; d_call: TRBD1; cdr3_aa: CASSQTGTANYYGYTF; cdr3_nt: TGTGCCAGCAGCCAAACTGGGACAGCCAACTACTATGGCTACACCTTC
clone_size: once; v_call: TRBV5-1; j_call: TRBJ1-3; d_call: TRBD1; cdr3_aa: CASSWDSGNTIYF; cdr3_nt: TGCGCCAGCAGCTGGGACAGTGGAAACACCATATATTTT
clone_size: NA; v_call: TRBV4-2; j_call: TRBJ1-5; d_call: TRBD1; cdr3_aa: CASSQRGGEGAFQPQHF; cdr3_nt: TGTGCCAGCAGCCAAAGGGGAGGTGAGGGGGCCTTTCAGCCCCAGCATTTT
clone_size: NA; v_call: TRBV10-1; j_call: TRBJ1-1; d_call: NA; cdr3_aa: CARKPQGRHTEAFF; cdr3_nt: TGCGCCAGAAAACCGCAGGGTCGGCACACTGAAGCTTTCTTT
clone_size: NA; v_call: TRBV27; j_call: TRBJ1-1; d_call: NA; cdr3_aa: CASSLIIRAGKTEAFF; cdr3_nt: TGTGCCAGCAGTTTAATTATCAGGGCGGGGAAAACTGAAGCTTTCTTT
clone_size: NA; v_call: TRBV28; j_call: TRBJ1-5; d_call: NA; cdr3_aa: CASSLSGGSNQPQHF; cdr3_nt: TGTGCCAGCAGCCTCTCGGGGGGGAGCAATCAGCCCCAGCATTTT
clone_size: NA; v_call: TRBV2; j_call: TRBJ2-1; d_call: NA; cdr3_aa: CASSIVWGLGEQFF; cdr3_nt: TGTGCCAGCAGTATCGTCTGGGGCTTAGGAGAGCAGTTCTTC
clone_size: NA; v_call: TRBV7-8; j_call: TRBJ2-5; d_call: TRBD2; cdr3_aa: CASSLDFGGGKTQYF; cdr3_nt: TGTGCCAGCAGCTTAGATTTCGGGGGAGGGAAGACCCAGTACTTC
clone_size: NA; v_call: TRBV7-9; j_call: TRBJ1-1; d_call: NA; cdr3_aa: CASSSGQRYEAFF; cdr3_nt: TGTGCCAGCAGTTCCGGACAGCGCTATGAAGCTTTCTTT
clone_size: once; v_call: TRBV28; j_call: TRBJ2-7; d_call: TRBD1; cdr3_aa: CASRRRDRESYEQYF; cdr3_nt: TGTGCCAGCAGACGCCGGGACAGGGAATCCTACGAGCAGTACTTC
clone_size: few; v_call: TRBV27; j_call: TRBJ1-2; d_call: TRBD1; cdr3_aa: CASSRASGQGNYGYTF; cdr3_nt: TGTGCCAGCAGCCGGGCGAGCGGACAGGGAAACTATGGCTACACCTTC
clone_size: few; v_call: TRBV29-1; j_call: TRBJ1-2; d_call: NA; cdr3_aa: CSVVVQQYGYTF; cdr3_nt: TGCAGCGTTGTAGTCCAACAGTATGGCTACACCTTC
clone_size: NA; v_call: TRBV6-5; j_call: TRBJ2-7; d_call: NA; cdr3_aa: CASSRDFDRLYEQYF; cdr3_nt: TGTGCCAGCAGTAGGGATTTCGACAGGCTCTACGAGCAGTACTTC
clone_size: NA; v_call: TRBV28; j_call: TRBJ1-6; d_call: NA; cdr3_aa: CASRNPSSPLHF; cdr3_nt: TGTGCCAGCAGGAATCCTAGTTCACCCCTCCACTTT
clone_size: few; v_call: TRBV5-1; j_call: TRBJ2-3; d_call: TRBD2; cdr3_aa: CASCEGLALTPSTDTQYF; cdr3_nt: TGCGCCAGCTGCGAAGGACTAGCGCTTACCCCTAGCACAGATACGCAGTATTTT
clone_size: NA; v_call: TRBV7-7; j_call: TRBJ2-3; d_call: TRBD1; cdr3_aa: CASSLGTGPADTQYF; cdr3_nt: TGTGCCAGCAGCTTGGGGACAGGACCAGCAGATACGCAGTATTTT
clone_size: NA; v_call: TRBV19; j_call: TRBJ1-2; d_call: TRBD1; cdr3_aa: CASSIPRRDRQTRGYTF; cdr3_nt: TGTGCCAGTAGTATTCCCCGCCGGGACAGGCAAACTCGGGGCTACACCTTC
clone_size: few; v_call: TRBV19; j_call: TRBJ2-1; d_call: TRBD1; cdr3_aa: CASTGQGVYNEQFF; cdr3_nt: TGTGCCAGTACCGGACAGGGGGTCTACAATGAGCAGTTCTTC
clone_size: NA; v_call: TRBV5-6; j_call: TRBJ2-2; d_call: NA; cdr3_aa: CASSSGESGELFF; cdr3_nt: TGTGCCAGCAGCTCAGGGGAGTCGGGGGAGCTGTTTTTT
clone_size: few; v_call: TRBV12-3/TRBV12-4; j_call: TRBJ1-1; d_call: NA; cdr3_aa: CASSFRGTEAFF; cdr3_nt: TGTGCCAGCAGTTTTAGGGGCACTGAAGCTTTCTTT
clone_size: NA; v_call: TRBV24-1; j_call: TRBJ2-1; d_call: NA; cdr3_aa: CATSDTGSSSYNEQFF; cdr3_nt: TGTGCCACCAGTGATACCGGTTCGAGTTCCTACAATGAGCAGTTCTTC
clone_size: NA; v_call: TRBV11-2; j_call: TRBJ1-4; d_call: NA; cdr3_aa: CASSPRGGLRANEKLFF; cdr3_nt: TGTGCCAGCAGCCCAAGAGGAGGGCTTCGGGCTAATGAAAAACTGTTTTTT
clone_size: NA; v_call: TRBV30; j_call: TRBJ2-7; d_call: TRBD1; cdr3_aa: CAWSGTGTGFYEQYF; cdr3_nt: TGTGCCTGGAGTGGAACCGGGACAGGGTTTTACGAGCAGTACTTC
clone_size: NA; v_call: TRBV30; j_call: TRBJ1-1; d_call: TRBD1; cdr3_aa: CAWSVEGADTEAFF; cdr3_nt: TGTGCCTGGAGTGTTGAGGGGGCGGACACTGAAGCTTTCTTT
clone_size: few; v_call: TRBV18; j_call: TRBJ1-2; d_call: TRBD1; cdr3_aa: CASSPDRGINYGYTF; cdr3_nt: TGTGCCAGCTCACCCGACAGGGGCATTAACTATGGCTACACCTTC
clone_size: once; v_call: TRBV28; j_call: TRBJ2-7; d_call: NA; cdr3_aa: CASSPGGASKYYEQYF; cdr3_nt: TGTGCCAGCAGCCCTGGGGGGGCGTCGAAGTATTACGAGCAGTACTTC
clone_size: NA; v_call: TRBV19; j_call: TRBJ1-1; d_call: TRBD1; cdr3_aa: CASSIQGGVNAEAFF; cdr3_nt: TGTGCCAGTAGTATTCAGGGGGGAGTTAACGCTGAAGCTTTCTTT
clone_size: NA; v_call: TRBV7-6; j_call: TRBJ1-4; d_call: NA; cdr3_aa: CASSLGSTNEKLFF; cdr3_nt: TGTGCCAGCAGCTTGGGGAGTACTAATGAAAAACTGTTTTTT
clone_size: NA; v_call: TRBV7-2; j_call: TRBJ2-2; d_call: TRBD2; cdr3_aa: CASSLERGTNTGELFF; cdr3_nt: TGTGCCAGCAGCTTGGAGCGGGGGACGAACACCGGGGAGCTGTTTTTT
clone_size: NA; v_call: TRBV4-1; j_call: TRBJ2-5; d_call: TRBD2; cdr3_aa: CASSPNGRETQYF; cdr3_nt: TGCGCCAGCAGCCCCAACGGGAGGGAGACCCAGTACTTC
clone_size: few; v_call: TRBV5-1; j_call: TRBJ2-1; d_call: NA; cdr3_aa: CASSLGTGGRGNEQFF; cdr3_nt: TGCGCCAGCAGCTTGGGGACGGGGGGCCGGGGCAATGAGCAGTTCTTC
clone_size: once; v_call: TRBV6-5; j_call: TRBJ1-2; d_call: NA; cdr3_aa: CASMEAGYGYTF; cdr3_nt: TGTGCCAGCATGGAGGCCGGCTATGGCTACACCTTC
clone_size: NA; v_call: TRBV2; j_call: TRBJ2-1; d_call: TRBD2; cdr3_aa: CASNVAGGPYNEQFF; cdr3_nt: TGTGCCAGCAATGTAGCGGGAGGCCCCTACAATGAGCAGTTCTTC
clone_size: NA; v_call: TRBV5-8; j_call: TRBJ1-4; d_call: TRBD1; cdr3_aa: CASSPRGTGAEKLFF; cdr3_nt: TGTGCCAGCAGCCCCCGAGGGACAGGGGCCGAAAAACTGTTTTTT
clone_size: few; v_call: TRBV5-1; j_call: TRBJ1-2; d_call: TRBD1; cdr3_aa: CASSLAPTGGSYGYTF; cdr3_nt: TGCGCCAGCAGCTTGGCCCCGACAGGGGGCTCGTATGGCTACACCTTC
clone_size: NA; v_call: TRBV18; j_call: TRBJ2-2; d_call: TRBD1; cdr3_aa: CASSPDRAPTGELFF; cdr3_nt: TGTGCCAGCTCACCAGACAGGGCCCCAACCGGGGAGCTGTTTTTT
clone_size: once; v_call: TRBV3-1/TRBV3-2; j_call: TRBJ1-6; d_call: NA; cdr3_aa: CASTRGAKNSPLHF; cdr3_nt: TGTGCCAGCACTCGGGGAGCGAAAAATTCACCCCTCCACTTT
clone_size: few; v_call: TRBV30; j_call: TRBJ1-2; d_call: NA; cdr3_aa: CAWSAGSRFYGYTF; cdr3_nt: TGTGCCTGGAGTGCCGGGTCGAGATTCTATGGCTACACCTTC
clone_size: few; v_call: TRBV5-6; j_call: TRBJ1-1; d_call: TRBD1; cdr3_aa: CASSLYRGRDEAFF; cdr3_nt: TGTGCCAGCAGCTTGTACAGGGGGCGGGATGAAGCTTTCTTT
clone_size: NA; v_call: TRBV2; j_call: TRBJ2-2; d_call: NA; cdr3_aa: CASSAQANTGELFF; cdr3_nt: TGTGCCAGCAGTGCCCAGGCGAACACCGGGGAGCTGTTTTTT